This T cell receptor (beta chain) originates from a study of OX40 agonist ivuxolimab in advanced cancers. Study overall: In this cohort, patients received ivuxolimab, an agonistic anti-OX40 (CD134) antibody. Having had anti-PD-1, anti-PD-L1 or anti-CTLA-4 therapy before was allowed, and under 50% had some.

Profiling relied on immunoSEQ multiplex PCR, and the TCRdb table lists in-frame clones only, not all of them. The sample lists some 46,000 clones, nearly 80% occurring once. General study findings and limits: Among the lowest peripheral clonal expansion occurred in 0.1-3.0 mg/kg partial responders.

As regards this clone: Its specificity is not known.

V lost 0 bases to trimming and J lost 0 bases, with 8 bases between them. There are 15 residues in the CDR3. CDR1 is SGHTA and CDR2 is FQGTGA in the germline V gene. The sequence derives from an adult with an advanced solid tumor such as melanoma, head and neck, liver or kidney cancer. The sample was CD4+ or CD8+ T cells sorted from blood, taken in a trial of the OX40 agonist ivuxolimab. The rearrangement joins TRBV7-3 to TRBJ2-5, with D perhaps assigned TRBD1 or TRBD2 (6 bases each). CDR3 DNA sequence: TGTGCCAGCAGCTTAACAGGGGGGTACCAAGAGACCCAGTACTTC. The encoded protein is CASSLTGGYQETQYF.